Presented here are 12 T cell receptor beta chains from one specimen sequenced in a study of blood T cell repertoires in COVID-19. The protocol was immunoSEQ multiplex PCR, while the TCRdb copy is restricted to in-frame clones and leaves out a portion. The repertoire holds about 670,000 clones, with 70% to 90% as singletons. The sample consisted of peripheral blood. The receptors were sampled from a woman younger than 35 with acute or convalescent COVID-19.

This clone was picked up one time. The CDR3 DNA is TGTGCCAGCTCCCCGACAGGGGATAATGAAAAACTGTTTTTT. It is translated as CASSPTGDNEKLFF. The genes are TRBV18 and TRBJ1-4; 8 positions match TRBD1. Losses at the gene ends were 6 bases for V and 4 bases for J; bases not matched to a gene: 4. From germline, CDR1 is KGHSH and CDR2 LQKENI. The CDR3 extends over 14 amino acids.

V is TRBV11-2 and J is TRBJ1-6, with D unresolved. Trimming pared 8 bases from V and 7 bases from J, leaving 12 bases between. The germline V gene has CDR1 SGHAT and CDR2 FQNNGV. The CDR3 runs 13 residues. The DNA for the CDR3 is TGTGCCAGCCTAATTGGCGGGAATTCACCCCTCCACTTT. As protein: CASLIGGNSPLHF.

This sequence joins TRBV6-2 or TRBV6-3 and TRBJ1-4; D is ambiguous. CDR1 and CDR2 from the germline V gene are MNHEY and SVGEGT. The CDR3 is 14 amino acids. Trimming removed 6 bases at V and 6 bases at J, with 14 bases between. The CDR3 region is CASRPRSADEKLFF. The CDR3 nucleotides read TGTGCCAGCAGGCCTCGGTCGGCGGATGAAAAACTGTTTTTT.

V and J are TRBV6-5 and TRBJ2-7; 7 bases map to TRBD2. V lost 7 bases to trimming and J lost 1 base; unmatched junction nucleotides: 4. The germline V gene has CDR1 MNHEY and CDR2 SVGAGI. This CDR3 has 13 amino acids. Here the CDR3 reads CASKRGSSYEQYF. CDR3 nucleotides: TGTGCCAGCAAGCGGGGATCGTCCTACGAGCAGTACTTC.

CDR3 loop: CASSTDTSYGYTF. Written as DNA, the CDR3 is TGTGCCAGCAGTACGGACACCTCTTATGGCTACACCTTC. V usage is TRBV6-6 and J usage is TRBJ1-2; a possible D gene is TRBD1 (5 bases). The CDR3 has 13 residues. CDR1 MNHNY and CDR2 SVGAGI come from the germline V gene (reference sequence). The ends were cut back, 5 bases at V and 5 bases at J, with 12 bases in the middle.

The sample holds one count of this clone. This chain joins TRBV9 and TRBJ1-1; TRBD1 matches 12 bases. Per the germline V gene, CDR1 is SGDLS and CDR2 is YYNGEE. The CDR3 is 17 amino acids. The trim removed 4 bases at V and 2 bases at J, leaving 9 bases unmatched. CDR3 residues: CASSLGTGGWINTEAFF. CDR3 DNA: TGTGCCAGCAGCCTCGGGACAGGGGGCTGGATAAACACTGAAGCTTTCTTT.

The chain combines TRBV10-1 with TRBJ1-4; 12 nucleotides line up with TRBD1. V was clipped by 1 base and J by 9 bases; unmatched bases: 12. Per germline, CDR1 WNHNN and CDR2 SYGVQD (reference sequence). CDR3 length: 18 amino acids. In DNA, the CDR3 is TGCGCCAGCAGTGAGTTAGTGGGACAGGGGGCCGAGAACAAAAAACTGTTTTTT. It specifies CASSELVGQGAENKKLFF.

CDR3 amino acids: CASSLKADTYEQYF. The CDR3 region has the DNA TGTGCCAGCAGTTTAAAGGCGGATACCTACGAGCAGTACTTC. V and J are TRBV27 and TRBJ2-7, with D hard to call. This CDR3 is 14 amino acids long. Trimming cost V 2 bases and J 2 bases, with 10 bases left between them. CDR1 and CDR2 from the germline V gene are MNHEY and SMNVEV (reference sequence).

The V gene is TRBV19, the J gene TRBJ1-2, with D possibly being TRBD1 (6 bases). With 0 bases removed from V and 5 bases from J, the gap between germline ends came to 19 bases. The CDR3 runs 17 residues. Germline values: CDR1 LNHDA, CDR2 SQIVND (reference sequence). This CDR3 is CASSIDTGSSRVYGYTF. The CDR3 DNA reads as TGTGCCAGTAGTATAGACACAGGGTCAAGTAGGGTGTATGGCTACACCTTC. The variable domain in full, with the rest retrieved from reference TRBV19 and TRBJ1-2, is DGGITQSPKYLFRKEGQNVTLSCEQNLNHDAMYWYRQDPGQGLRLIYYSQIVNDFQKGDIAEGYSVSREKKESFPLTVTSAQKNPTAFYLCASSIDTGSSRVYGYTFGSGTRLTVV.

This rearrangement joins TRBV12-5 to TRBJ1-1; 7 positions match TRBD1. The CDR3 consists of 13 residues. After removal of 7 bases from V and 1 base from J, the junction contained 3 bases not matched to a gene. CDR1 LGHNT and CDR2 FRNRAP come from the germline V gene. CDR3 DNA sequence: TGTGCTAGTGAGACAGGGCGGAACACTGAAGCTTTCTTT. This sequence encodes CASETGRNTEAFF.

The J gene is TRBJ2-3, the V gene TRBV25-1; 7 nucleotides match TRBD1. Per the germline V gene, CDR1 is MGHDK and CDR2 is SYGVNS. The CDR3 contains 14 residues. J gave up 3 bases and V 1 base, and 1 base lay outside the gene matches. CDR3 region: CASSELQGTDTQYF. The DNA for the CDR3 is TGTGCCAGCAGTGAATTACAGGGGACAGATACGCAGTATTTT.

The CDR3 bases are TGTGCCAGCAGCTTACGGGCAGGACTCCCTTCCACCGAGCAGTACTTC. This encodes CASSLRAGLPSTEQYF. The rearrangement uses TRBV7-2 and TRBJ2-7, with a weak D call TRBD2 (5 bases). The CDR3 has 16 residues. Per germline, CDR1 SGHTA and CDR2 FQGNSA. The ends were cut back, 2 bases at V and 6 bases at J, with 20 bases in the middle.